This T cell receptor (beta chain) was sequenced for a study of T cell responses to AZD1222 COVID-19 vaccine (dated by TCRdb to 2020 to 2022). Regarding the complete study: A total of more than 230 trial participants underwent TCR sequencing, of whom roughly 210 had received two doses of AZD1222 and 26 had received two doses of the MenACWY control vaccine. Trial participants were enrolled by age into subgroups of 18-55, 56-69 and 70-plus years, and about 150, 27 and 61 TCR-sequenced participants, respectively, were included in these subgroups. Broader findings and caveats from the paper: Conclusions about previously exposed vaccinees are limited because only a handful of AZD1222 recipients were SARS-CoV-2 seropositive at baseline. Vaccine-associated CD4 TCRs spanned the whole spike protein, with dominant responses in regions 160-218 and 743-854. A significant rise in spike-specific TCR breadth and depth was observed after two AZD1222 doses relative to day 0 and relative to MenACWY recipients. Reportedly, almost half of the unique spike-specific TCRs recognized epitopes lying outside the regions that are mutated in the B.1.351 and B.1.1.7 variants. Participants were mostly white British, with more females than males. The authors suggested clonal diversity may have been underestimated. Because no day 14 peak-response samples were available, repertoires were characterized only after the peak T cell response. In the small 56-69-year group, the increase in depth fell short of significance, most likely because of low power.

The time point label here, explained by the study, means: about 28 days (+/-7) after the second vaccine dose. The treatment or condition label for this specimen denotes: meningococcal conjugate vaccine given as trial control. Samples from vaccinated people were obtained from the UK trials COV001 and COV002, which included a single-blind randomized controlled phase 2/3 trial of AZD1222 (ChAdOx1 nCoV-19) in healthy adults. Trial participant PBMC samples were collected at day 0 and day 28 after the second dose for TCRbeta chain sequencing. At the junction V is shortened by 4 bases and J by 13 bases; bases outside the gene matches: 4. From its cysteine to its phenylalanine, the CDR3 spans 11 amino acids. The sequence is cut down to CDR3 DNA, 33 bases in frame from base 1. Via the germline V gene, CDR1 is SGHRS and CDR2 YFSETQ. The CDR3 regions of human TCRbeta chains were analyzed by immunosequencing. The original pipeline was this. Repertoire TCRs were matched against a reference library of SARS-CoV-2-specific TCRs generated with the MIRA antigen-specificity platform. Breadth was defined as the fraction of unique TCRs that were SARS-CoV-2-associated. Depth was defined as the fraction of total T cells that were SARS-CoV-2-associated. Using the MIRA data, each spike-specific TCR was mapped to the spike region that the TCR reacts to and placed in a CD4 or CD8 class. Log10-transformed breadth and depth values were compared by one-way ANOVA with Sidak's multiple comparisons tests. TCRdb carries this immuneACCESS record with in-frame sequences only. Its versions omit some clonotypes, under half of them owing to an unresolved V gene in the studies checked, with the rest unexplained. Clone size and V and J calls were adopted from that table, with D and trimming inferred from the DNA. Counted in this sample were 130,000 or so clones; 90% of them appeared once. Of the sample, around 4.4% falls within the top ten clones.

Worth noting for this clone: Which antigen it targets is not known. Base qualities were left out, and no much larger clone turns up one base away.

Sequenced material: peripheral blood, taken 28 days after the second dose of the MenACWY control vaccine. The source of this sequence is an adult who received the MenACWY meningococcal vaccine as a control. This chain is built from TRBV5-1 and TRBJ2-1; 8 central bases correspond to TRBD1. The CDR3: CASSPGQGQFF. The DNA is as follows: TGCGCCAGCAGCCCCGGACAGGGACAGTTCTTC.